Below, 14 T cell receptor beta chains from the same sample are listed, as sequenced in a study of blood T cell repertoires in COVID-19. Clones were read by immunoSEQ multiplex PCR, and TCRdb kept only the in-frame ones, dropping some. The repertoire includes roughly 220,000 clones, 80% to 90% of them detected once, and roughly 3% sits in the top ten. The sequencing input was PBMCs or T cells enriched from blood (not recorded which). The receptor set was obtained from a woman aged 18-30 years in a cohort exposed to, infected with or recovered from COVID-19 (not recorded which).

The chain joins TRBV3-1 (or the pseudogene TRBV3-2) to TRBJ1-2, with 8 bases fitting TRBD1. Germline CDR1 is LGHDT and CDR2 is YNNKEL (reference sequence). The CDR3 has 14 amino acids. V was pared by 5 bases and J by 13 bases, with 15 bases of the junction left unmatched. Here the CDR3 reads CASSYSGTGAWGTF. The CDR3 nucleotides are TGTGCCAGCAGCTATTCCGGGACAGGAGCCTGGGGCACCTTC.

This clone was seen more than once but under ten times. This chain uses TRBV6-5 with TRBJ1-1; no firm D call. CDR1 and CDR2 (germline): MNHEY, SVGAGI. The CDR3 runs 15 residues. Between the trimmed V and J ends, which lost 0 bases and 0 bases, there was a span of 8 bases. CDR3 region: CASSYSRALNTEAFF. The DNA for the CDR3 is TGTGCCAGCAGTTACTCGCGAGCGTTGAACACTGAAGCTTTCTTT.

The rearrangement uses TRBV4-1 and TRBJ2-7, with a weak D call TRBD1 (6 bases). V was trimmed by 0 bases and J by 5 bases, leaving 20 bases between them. Germline CDR1 and CDR2: MGHRA and YSYEKL. The CDR3 contains 17 residues. The CDR3 loop reads CASSQDPKSAGVNEQYF. For the CDR3, the DNA is TGCGCCAGCAGCCAAGATCCGAAATCGGCAGGGGTCAACGAGCAGTACTTC.

V usage is TRBV18 and J usage is TRBJ2-2; TRBD2 agrees at 13 bases. The CDR3 is 17 amino acids. Germline V gene data show CDR1 as KGHSH and CDR2 as LQKENI. With 4 bases clipped from V and 6 bases from J, the junction kept 8 bases outside the gene matches. The chain's CDR3 is CASSLWTSGRRAGELFF. The CDR3 DNA follows: TGTGCCAGCTCACTTTGGACTAGCGGGAGACGCGCCGGGGAGCTGTTTTTT.

The genes are TRBV2 and TRBJ1-1; D is ambiguous. The CDR3 length is 16 residues. The V and J ends lost 6 bases and 6 bases respectively, with 23 bases between them. Germline CDR1 SNHLY, CDR2 FYNNEI. CDR3 DNA: TGTGCCAGCAGCCTCGGAGCGGTAGCCTTCGGGGCTGAAGCTTTCTTT. It specifies CASSLGAVAFGAEAFF. Complete variable domain (other parts from reference TRBV2 and TRBJ1-1): EPEVTQTPSHQVTQMGQEVILRCVPISNHLYFYWYRQILGQKVEFLVSFYNNEISEKSEIFDDQFSVERPDGSNFTLKIRSTKLEDSAMYFCASSLGAVAFGAEAFFGQGTRLTVV.

CDR3 region: CASSSTQTGPSYEQYF. The CDR3 DNA follows: TGTGCCAGCAGCTCGACCCAGACAGGCCCTTCCTACGAGCAGTACTTC. V is TRBV28 and J is TRBJ2-7; TRBD1 is a possible D gene (6 bases). The germline V gene encodes CDR1 MDHEN and CDR2 SYDVKM. Trimming cost V 6 bases and J 1 base, with 19 bases left between them. The CDR3 loop spans 16 amino acids.

The chain joins TRBV7-9 to TRBJ1-5, with TRBD1 as a possible D gene (6 bases). This CDR3 contains 13 residues. The V and J ends lost 8 bases and 3 bases respectively, with 11 bases between them. Germline V gene sequence: CDR1 SEHNR, CDR2 FQNEAQ (reference sequence). The CDR3 here is CASRGGTNQPQHF. The CDR3 bases are TGTGCCAGCCGAGGGGGAACCAATCAGCCCCAGCATTTT.

V usage is TRBV19 and J usage is TRBJ1-1; a weak D match, TRBD1 (6 bases). This CDR3 is 14 amino acids long. Trimming removed 3 bases from V and 2 bases from J, with 10 bases in between. CDR1 is LNHDA and CDR2 is SQIVND in the germline V gene (reference sequence). CDR3 residues: CASSIQGINTEAFF. The CDR3 DNA reads as TGTGCCAGTAGTATCCAGGGGATCAACACTGAAGCTTTCTTT.

This clone was counted a single time. The chain links TRBV14 to TRBJ2-3; 14 bases are shared with TRBD2. Germline CDR1 SGHDN, CDR2 FVKESK. V trimming: 4 bases; J trimming: 3 bases; junction bases outside the gene matches: 6. The CDR3 consists of 17 residues. CDR3: CASSLGTSGRITDTQYF. CDR3 nucleotides: TGTGCCAGCAGCCTCGGGACTAGCGGGAGAATAACAGATACGCAGTATTTT. The whole variable domain, filled in from reference TRBV14 and TRBJ2-3, reads EAGVTQFPSHSVIEKGQTVTLRCDPISGHDNLYWYRRVMGKEIKFLLHFVKESKQDESGMPNNRFLAERTGGTYSTLKVQPAELEDSGVYFCASSLGTSGRITDTQYFGPGTRLTVL.

The rearrangement uses TRBV24-1 and TRBJ2-1; no clear D. This CDR3 region has 16 residues. Germline V gene data show CDR1 as KGHDR and CDR2 as SFDVKD. The V end was cut by 9 bases, the J end by 5 bases, with 22 bases between. CDR3 DNA sequence: TGTGCCACCCAAAAATACTCTAGTTCGGATGACAATGAGCAGTTCTTC. As protein: CATQKYSSSDDNEQFF.

V gene TRBV5-1 combines with J gene TRBJ2-5, with D perhaps TRBD1 (6 bases). V dropped 4 bases and J dropped 7 bases, with 17 bases sitting between them. Germline V gene lookup returns CDR1 SGHRS and CDR2 YFSETQ. There are 14 residues in the CDR3. The CDR3 sequence: CASSERQVGMTQYF. For the CDR3, the DNA is TGCGCCAGCAGCGAAAGACAGGTCGGGATGACCCAGTACTTC. The full variable domain, rest sourced from reference TRBV5-1 and TRBJ2-5, is KAGVTQTPRYLIKTRGQQVTLSCSPISGHRSVSWYQQTPGQGLQFLFEYFSETQRNKGNFPGRFSGRQFSNSRSEMNVSTLELGDSALYLCASSERQVGMTQYFGPGTRLLVL.

The chain couples TRBV7-9 to TRBJ2-7; TRBD2 matches 8 bases. From germline, CDR1 is SEHNR and CDR2 FQNEAQ (reference sequence). This CDR3 is 15 amino acids long. Trimming cost V 3 bases and J 3 bases; bases outside gene matches: 7. CDR3 DNA sequence: TGTGCCAGCAGCTTGTGGTTAGCGGGAAACTACGAGCAGTACTTC. It encodes CASSLWLAGNYEQYF. Using reference TRBV7-9 and TRBJ2-7 for the parts outside the CDR3, the full variable domain is DTGVSQNPRHKITKRGQNVTFRCDPISEHNRLYWYRQTLGQGPEFLTYFQNEAQLEKSRLLSDRFSAERPKGSFSTLEIQRTEQGDSAMYLCASSLWLAGNYEQYFGPGTRLTVT.

The chain couples TRBV15 to TRBJ1-2; D might be TRBD1 (6 bases). Germline CDR1 and CDR2: LNHNV and YYDKDF (reference sequence). The germline V and J ends were trimmed by 0 bases and 9 bases, with 8 bases remaining between them. CDR3 length: 12 residues. The CDR3 coding sequence is TGTGCCACCAGCAGAGACCAGGGGCGCTACACCTTC. This sequence encodes CATSRDQGRYTF.

V usage is TRBV19 and J usage is TRBJ1-2, with TRBD1 identical over 7 bases. Germline CDR1 reads LNHDA; CDR2 reads SQIVND (reference sequence). The CDR3 runs 15 residues. V shed 5 bases and J 4 bases; nucleotides not matched to a gene: 10. The CDR3 spells CASSLHGTDLYGYTF. The DNA of the CDR3 is TGTGCCAGTAGTCTCCACGGGACAGACCTCTATGGCTACACCTTC.